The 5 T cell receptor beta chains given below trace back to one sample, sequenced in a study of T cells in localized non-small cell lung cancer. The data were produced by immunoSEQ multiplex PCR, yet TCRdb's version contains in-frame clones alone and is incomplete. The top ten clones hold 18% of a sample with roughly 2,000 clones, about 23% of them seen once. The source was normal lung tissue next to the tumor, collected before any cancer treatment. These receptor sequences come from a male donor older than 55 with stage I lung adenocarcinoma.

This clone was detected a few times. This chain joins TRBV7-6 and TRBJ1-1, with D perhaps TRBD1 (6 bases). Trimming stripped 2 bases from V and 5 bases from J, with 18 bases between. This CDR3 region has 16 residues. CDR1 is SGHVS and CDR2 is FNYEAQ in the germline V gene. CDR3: CASSLTPMWQGTEAFF. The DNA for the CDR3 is TGTGCCAGCAGCTTAACCCCCATGTGGCAGGGGACTGAAGCTTTCTTT. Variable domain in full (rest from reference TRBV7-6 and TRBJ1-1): GAGVSQSPRYKVTKRGQDVALRCDPISGHVSLYWYRQALGQGPEFLTYFNYEAQQDKSGLPNDRFSAERPEGSISTLTIQRTEQRDSAMYRCASSLTPMWQGTEAFFGQGTRLTVV.

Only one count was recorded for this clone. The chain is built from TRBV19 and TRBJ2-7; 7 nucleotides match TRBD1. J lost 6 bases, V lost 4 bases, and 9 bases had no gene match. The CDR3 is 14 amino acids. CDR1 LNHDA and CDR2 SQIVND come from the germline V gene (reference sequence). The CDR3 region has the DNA TGTGCCAGTAGTACTGTACAGGGGCTTGGCGAGCAGTACTTC. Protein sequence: CASSTVQGLGEQYF.

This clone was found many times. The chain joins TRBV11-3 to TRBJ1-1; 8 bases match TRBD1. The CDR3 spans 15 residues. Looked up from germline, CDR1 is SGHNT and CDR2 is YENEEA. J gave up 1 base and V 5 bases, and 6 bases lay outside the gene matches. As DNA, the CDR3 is TGTGCCAGCAGCGCCAGGACAGGGTGGAACACTGAAGCTTTCTTT. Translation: CASSARTGWNTEAFF.

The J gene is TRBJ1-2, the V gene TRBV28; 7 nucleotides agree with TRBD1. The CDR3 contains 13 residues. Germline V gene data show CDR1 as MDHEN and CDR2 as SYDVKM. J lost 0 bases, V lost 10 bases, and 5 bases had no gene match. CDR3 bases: TGTGCCACACACAGGGGTACTAACTATGGCTACACCTTC. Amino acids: CATHRGTNYGYTF.

The CDR3 nucleotides read TGTGCCAGCAGTTCGACACATAACTATGGCTACACCTTC. This codes for CASSSTHNYGYTF. The chain combines TRBV28 with TRBJ1-2; D is uncertain. The CDR3 is 13 residues long. V lost 4 bases, J lost 1 base, and 7 bases lay in between. CDR1 and CDR2 from the germline V gene are MDHEN and SYDVKM.